This T cell receptor beta chain is from a study of CD8+ T cells in alopecia areata. After isolation, RNA underwent reverse transcription to generate cDNA as the sequencing template. TCRdb keeps only in-frame clones here, not all; method: immunoSEQ multiplex PCR. The sample consists of about 130,000 clones, approximately 49% of them appearing once. V lost 4 bases to trimming and J lost 4 bases, with 9 bases between them. This CDR3 has 13 residues. The germline gives CDR1 SEHNR, CDR2 FQNEAQ (reference sequence). The specimen was CD8+ T cells sorted from blood, collected at week 0. The clonotype comes from a human donor with alopecia areata. The gene calls are TRBV7-9 and TRBJ2-3; D not certain. CDR3 sequence: CASSSDLADTQYF. The CDR3 bases are TGTGCCAGCAGCTCAGACCTCGCAGATACGCAGTATTTT.